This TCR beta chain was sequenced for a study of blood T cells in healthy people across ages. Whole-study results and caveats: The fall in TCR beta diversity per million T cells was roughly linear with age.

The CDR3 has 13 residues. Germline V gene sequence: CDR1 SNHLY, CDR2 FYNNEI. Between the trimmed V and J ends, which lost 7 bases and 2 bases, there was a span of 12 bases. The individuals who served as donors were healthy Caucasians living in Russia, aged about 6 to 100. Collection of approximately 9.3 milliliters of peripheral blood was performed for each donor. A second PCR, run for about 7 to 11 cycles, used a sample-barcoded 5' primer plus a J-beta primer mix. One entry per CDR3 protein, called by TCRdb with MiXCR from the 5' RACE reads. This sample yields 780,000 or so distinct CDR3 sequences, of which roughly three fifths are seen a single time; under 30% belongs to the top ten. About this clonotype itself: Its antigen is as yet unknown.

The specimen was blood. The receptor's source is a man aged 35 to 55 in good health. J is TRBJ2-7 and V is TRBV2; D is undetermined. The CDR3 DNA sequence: TGTGCCAGCAAACGGTCAATAACCTACGAGCAGTACTTC. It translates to CASKRSITYEQYF.